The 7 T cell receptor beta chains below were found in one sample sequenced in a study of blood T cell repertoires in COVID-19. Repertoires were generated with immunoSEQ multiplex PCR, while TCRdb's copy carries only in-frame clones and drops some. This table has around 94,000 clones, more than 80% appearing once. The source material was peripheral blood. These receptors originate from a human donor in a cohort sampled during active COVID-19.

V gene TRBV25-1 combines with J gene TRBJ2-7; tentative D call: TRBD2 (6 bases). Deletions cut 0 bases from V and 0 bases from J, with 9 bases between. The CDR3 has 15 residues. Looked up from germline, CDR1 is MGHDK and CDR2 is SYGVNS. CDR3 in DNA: TGTGCCAGCAGTGAATATCGGGGGTACTCCTACGAGCAGTACTTC. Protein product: CASSEYRGYSYEQYF.

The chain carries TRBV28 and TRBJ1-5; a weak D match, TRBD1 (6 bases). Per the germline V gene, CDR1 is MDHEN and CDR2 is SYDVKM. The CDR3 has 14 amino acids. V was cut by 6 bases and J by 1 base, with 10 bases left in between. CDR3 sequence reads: CASRETGSNQPQHF. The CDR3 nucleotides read TGTGCCAGCAGGGAGACAGGAAGCAATCAGCCCCAGCATTTT.

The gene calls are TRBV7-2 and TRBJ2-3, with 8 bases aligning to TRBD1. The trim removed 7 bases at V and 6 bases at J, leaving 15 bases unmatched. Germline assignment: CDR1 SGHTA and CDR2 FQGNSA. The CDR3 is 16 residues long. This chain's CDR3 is CASTPRGRGRRDTQYF. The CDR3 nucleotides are TGTGCCAGCACCCCCAGGGGCAGGGGGCGCCGGGATACGCAGTATTTT.

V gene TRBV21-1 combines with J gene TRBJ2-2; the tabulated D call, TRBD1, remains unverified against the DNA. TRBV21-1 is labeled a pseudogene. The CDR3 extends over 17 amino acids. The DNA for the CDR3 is TGTGCCAGCAGCAATCGGGTTGGGGGCTGGAACACCGGGGAGCTGTTTTTT. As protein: CASSNRVGGWNTGELFF.

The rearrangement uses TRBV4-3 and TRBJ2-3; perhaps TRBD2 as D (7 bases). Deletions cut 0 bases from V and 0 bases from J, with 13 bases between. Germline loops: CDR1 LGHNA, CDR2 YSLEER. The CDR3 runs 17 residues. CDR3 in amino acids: CASSQDRAGASTDTQYF. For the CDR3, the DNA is TGCGCCAGCAGCCAAGATCGGGCGGGGGCTAGCACAGATACGCAGTATTTT.

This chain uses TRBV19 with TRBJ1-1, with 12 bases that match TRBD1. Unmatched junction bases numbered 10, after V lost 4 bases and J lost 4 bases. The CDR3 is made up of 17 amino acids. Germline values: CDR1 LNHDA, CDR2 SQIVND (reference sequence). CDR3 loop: CASSTPGQGAAGTEAFF. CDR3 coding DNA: TGTGCCAGTAGTACACCGGGACAGGGGGCCGCCGGCACTGAAGCTTTCTTT. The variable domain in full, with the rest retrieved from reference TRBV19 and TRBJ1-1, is DGGITQSPKYLFRKEGQNVTLSCEQNLNHDAMYWYRQDPGQGLRLIYYSQIVNDFQKGDIAEGYSVSREKKESFPLTVTSAQKNPTAFYLCASSTPGQGAAGTEAFFGQGTRLTVV.

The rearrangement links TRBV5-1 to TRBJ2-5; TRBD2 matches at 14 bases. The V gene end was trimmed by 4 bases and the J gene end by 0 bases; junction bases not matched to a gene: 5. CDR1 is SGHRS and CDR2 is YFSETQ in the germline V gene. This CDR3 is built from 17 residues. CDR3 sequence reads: CASSPGLAGVYQETQYF. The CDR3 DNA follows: TGCGCCAGCAGCCCGGGACTAGCGGGGGTCTACCAAGAGACCCAGTACTTC.